This T cell receptor (beta chain) was sequenced during a study of cytomegalovirus exposure and HLA in healthy donors. Overall study context: Earlier, 100 million to 130 million unique TCR beta sequences were recovered from approximately 200 million T cells by an analysis.

PCR involved 60 Vbeta and 13 Jbeta primers. Measured with immunoSEQ multiplex PCR; TCRdb has only the in-frame clones, and not every one. The sample lists roughly 120,000 clones; around 80% were seen once. The ends were cut back, 2 bases at V and 8 bases at J, with 9 bases in the middle. Germline loops: CDR1 MDHEN, CDR2 SYDVKM. The CDR3 totals 12 residues. This clone is a singleton in its sample. Sequenced input: PBMCs. This sequence was found in a female donor in good health and CMV-seropositive. This chain joins TRBV28 and TRBJ1-1, with D unclear. CDR3 amino acids: CASSLPTPEAFF. DNA of the CDR3: TGTGCCAGCAGTTTACCGACACCGGAAGCTTTCTTT.